The TCR beta chain under discussion was sequenced for a study of cytomegalovirus exposure and HLA in healthy donors. CDR1 is SQVTM, CDR2 ANQGSEA, per germline. V was trimmed by 4 bases and J by 4 bases, leaving 7 bases between them. This CDR3 comprises 11 residues. A multiplex PCR was run with 60 Vbeta primers and 13 Jbeta primers. Measured with immunoSEQ multiplex PCR; TCRdb has only the in-frame clones, and not every one. This sample carries 140,000 to 150,000 clones, around 67% of them seen once, and the ten largest clones take 1.5% to 2%. Sequenced: PBMCs. This rearrangement joins TRBV29-1 to TRBJ1-2; no firm D call. The receptor was isolated from a woman under 30 in good health and CMV-seronegative. The CDR3 DNA is TGCAGCGTTGCACAGCCCTATGGCTACACCTTC. This sequence encodes CSVAQPYGYTF.